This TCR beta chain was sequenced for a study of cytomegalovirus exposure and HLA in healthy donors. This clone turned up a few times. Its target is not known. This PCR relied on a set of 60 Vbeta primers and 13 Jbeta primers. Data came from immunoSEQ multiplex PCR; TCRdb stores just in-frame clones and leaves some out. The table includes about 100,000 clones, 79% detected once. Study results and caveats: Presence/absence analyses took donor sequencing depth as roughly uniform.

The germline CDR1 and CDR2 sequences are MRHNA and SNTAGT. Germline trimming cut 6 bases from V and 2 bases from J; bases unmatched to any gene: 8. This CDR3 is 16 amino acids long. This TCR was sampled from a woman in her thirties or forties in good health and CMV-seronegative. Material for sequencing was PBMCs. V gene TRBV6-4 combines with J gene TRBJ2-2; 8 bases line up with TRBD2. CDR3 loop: CASSLRTSRNTGELFF. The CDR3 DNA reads TGTGCCAGCAGCCTTCGGACTAGCCGTAACACCGGGGAGCTGTTTTTT.